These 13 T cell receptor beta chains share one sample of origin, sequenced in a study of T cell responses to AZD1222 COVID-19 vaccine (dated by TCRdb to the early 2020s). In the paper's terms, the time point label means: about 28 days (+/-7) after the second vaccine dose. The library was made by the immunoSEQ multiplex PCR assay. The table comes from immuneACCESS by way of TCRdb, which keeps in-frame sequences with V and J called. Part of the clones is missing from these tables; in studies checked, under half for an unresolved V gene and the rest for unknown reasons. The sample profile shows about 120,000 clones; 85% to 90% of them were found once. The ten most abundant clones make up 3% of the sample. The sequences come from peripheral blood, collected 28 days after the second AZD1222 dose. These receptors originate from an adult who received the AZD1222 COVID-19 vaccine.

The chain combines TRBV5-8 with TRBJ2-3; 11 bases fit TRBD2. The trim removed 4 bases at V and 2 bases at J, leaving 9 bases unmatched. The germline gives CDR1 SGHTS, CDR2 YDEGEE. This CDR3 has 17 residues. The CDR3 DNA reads TGTGCCAGCAGCACCCTTTTAGCGGGGGGGACCACAGATACGCAGTATTTT. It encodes CASSTLLAGGTTDTQYF. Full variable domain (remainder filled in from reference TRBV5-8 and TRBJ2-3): EAGVTQSPTHLIKTRGQQATLRCSPISGHTSVYWYQQALGLGLQFLLWYDEGEERNRGNFPPRFSGRQFPNYSSELNVNALELEDSALYLCASSTLLAGGTTDTQYFGPGTRLTVL.

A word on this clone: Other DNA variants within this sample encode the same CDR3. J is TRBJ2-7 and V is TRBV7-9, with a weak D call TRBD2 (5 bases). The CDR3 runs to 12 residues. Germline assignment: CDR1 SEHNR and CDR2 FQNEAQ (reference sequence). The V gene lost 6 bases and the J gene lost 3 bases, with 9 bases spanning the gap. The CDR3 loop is CASSLSGYEQYF. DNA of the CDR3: TGTGCCAGCAGTCTCAGCGGCTACGAGCAGTACTTC.

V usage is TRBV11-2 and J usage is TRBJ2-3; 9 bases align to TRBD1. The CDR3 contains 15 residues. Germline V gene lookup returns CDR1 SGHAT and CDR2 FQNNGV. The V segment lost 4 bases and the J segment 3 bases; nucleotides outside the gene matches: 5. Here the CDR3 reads CASSYTGQGTDTQYF. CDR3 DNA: TGTGCCAGCAGCTATACGGGACAGGGAACAGATACGCAGTATTTT.

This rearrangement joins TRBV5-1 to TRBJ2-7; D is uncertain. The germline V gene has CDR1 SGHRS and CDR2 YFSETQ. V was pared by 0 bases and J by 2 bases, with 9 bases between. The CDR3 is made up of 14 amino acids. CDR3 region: CASSLEGRTYEQYF. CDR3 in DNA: TGCGCCAGCAGCTTGGAGGGCCGAACCTACGAGCAGTACTTC.

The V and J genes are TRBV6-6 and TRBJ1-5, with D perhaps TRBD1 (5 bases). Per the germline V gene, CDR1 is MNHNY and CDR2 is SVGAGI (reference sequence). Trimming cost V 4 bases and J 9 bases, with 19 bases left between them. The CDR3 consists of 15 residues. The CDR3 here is CASSFGTPNVRPQHF. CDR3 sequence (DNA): TGTGCCAGCAGTTTCGGGACCCCGAACGTTAGGCCCCAGCATTTT.

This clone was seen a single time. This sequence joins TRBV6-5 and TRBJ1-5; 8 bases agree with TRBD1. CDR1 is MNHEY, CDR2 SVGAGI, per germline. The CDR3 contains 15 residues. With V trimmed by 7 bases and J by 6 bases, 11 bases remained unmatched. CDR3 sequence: CASNFGTGDSQPQHF. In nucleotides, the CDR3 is TGTGCCAGCAATTTTGGGACAGGTGATTCTCAGCCCCAGCATTTT.

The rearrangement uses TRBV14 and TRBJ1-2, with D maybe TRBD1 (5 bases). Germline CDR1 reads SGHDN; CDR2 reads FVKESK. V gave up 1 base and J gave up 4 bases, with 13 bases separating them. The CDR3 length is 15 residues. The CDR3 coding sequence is TGTGCCAGCAGCCAAGGTCACCTGGGACTCTATGGCTACACCTTC. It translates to CASSQGHLGLYGYTF.

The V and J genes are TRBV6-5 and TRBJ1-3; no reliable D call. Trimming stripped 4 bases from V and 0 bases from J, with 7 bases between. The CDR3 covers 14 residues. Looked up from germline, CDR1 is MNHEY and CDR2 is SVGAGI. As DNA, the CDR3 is TGTGCCAGCAGTTCGACACTCTCTGGAAACACCATATATTTT. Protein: CASSSTLSGNTIYF.

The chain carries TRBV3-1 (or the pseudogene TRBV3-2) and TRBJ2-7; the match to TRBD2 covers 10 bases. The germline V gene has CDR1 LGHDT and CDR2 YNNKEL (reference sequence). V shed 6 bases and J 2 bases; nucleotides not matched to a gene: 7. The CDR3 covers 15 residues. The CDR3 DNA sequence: TGTGCCAGCAGTATCGCCGGGACTAGCGCCTACGAGCAGTACTTC. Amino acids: CASSIAGTSAYEQYF.

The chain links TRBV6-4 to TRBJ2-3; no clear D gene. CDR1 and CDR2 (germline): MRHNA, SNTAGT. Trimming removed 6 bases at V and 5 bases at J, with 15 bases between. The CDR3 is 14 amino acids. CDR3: CASSLNGEGDTQYF. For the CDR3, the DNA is TGTGCCAGCAGCCTGAATGGGGAAGGAGATACGCAGTATTTT.

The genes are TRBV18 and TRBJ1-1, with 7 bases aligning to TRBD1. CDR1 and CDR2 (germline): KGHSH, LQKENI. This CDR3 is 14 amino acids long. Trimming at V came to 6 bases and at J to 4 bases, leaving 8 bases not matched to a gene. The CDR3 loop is CASSRTGEGTEAFF. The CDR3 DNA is TGTGCCAGCTCCCGCACAGGGGAGGGCACTGAAGCTTTCTTT. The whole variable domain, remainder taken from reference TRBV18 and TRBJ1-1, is NAGVMQNPRHLVRRRGQEARLRCSPMKGHSHVYWYRQLPEEGLKFMVYLQKENIIDESGMPKERFSAEFPKEGPSILRIQQVVRGDSAAYFCASSRTGEGTEAFFGQGTRLTVV.

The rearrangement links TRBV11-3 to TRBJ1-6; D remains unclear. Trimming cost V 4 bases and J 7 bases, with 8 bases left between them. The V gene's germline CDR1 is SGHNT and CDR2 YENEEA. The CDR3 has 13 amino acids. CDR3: CASSSLPNSPLHF. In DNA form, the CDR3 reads TGTGCCAGCAGCTCCTTGCCCAATTCACCCCTCCACTTT.

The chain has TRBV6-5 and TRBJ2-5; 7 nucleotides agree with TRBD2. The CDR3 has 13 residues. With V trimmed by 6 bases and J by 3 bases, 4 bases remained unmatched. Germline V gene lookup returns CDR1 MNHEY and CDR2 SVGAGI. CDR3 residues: CASRSGTEETQYF. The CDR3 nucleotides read TGTGCCAGCAGGAGCGGGACGGAAGAGACCCAGTACTTC.